This entry describes one T cell receptor (beta chain). These data come from a study of control samples from healthy donors and cancer patients. This CDR3 comprises 14 residues. The ends were cut back, 1 base at V and 2 bases at J, with 9 bases in the middle. Looked up from germline, CDR1 is LGHDT and CDR2 is YNNKEL (reference sequence). Measured with immunoSEQ multiplex PCR; TCRdb has only the in-frame clones, and not every one. This repertoire shows more than 75,000 clones, 65% to 85% found once; its top ten account for over 30%. This receptor was taken from a man between 65 and 79 years old with lung cancer. Sequencing was performed on PBMCs. The V gene is TRBV3-1 (or the pseudogene TRBV3-2), the J gene TRBJ2-7; D remains ambiguous. CDR3 amino acids: CASSQATAAYEQYF. The CDR3 coding sequence is TGTGCCAGCAGCCAAGCGACTGCGGCCTACGAGCAGTACTTC.